This T cell receptor beta chain was sequenced in a study of blood T cell repertoires in COVID-19. About the research overall: There were acute and convalescent COVID-19 samples, and they came from the United States, Italy and Spain. Sample material is recorded as cDNA or gDNA derived from T cells, B-cell-depleted T cells, or PBMCs.

Source study methods: The authors estimated nucleated cell counts from reference gene primer amplification. TCRdb's copy holds only in-frame clones and misses some; the assay was immunoSEQ multiplex PCR. V and J calls and clone size are given by that table; D and trimming were obtained from the DNA. The data contain some 76,000 clones, roughly nine tenths of them singletons. This clone was found once. Within the sample, other DNA sequences also encode this same CDR3. This TCR was recovered from a young woman with acute or convalescent COVID-19. Sequencing input: peripheral blood.

The CDR3 is CASSYRGGTEAFF. CDR3 in DNA: TGTGCCAGCAGTTACAGGGGGGGCACTGAAGCTTTCTTT. The chain carries TRBV6-5 and TRBJ1-1; TRBD1 might be the D (6 bases). The CDR3 has 13 residues. Trimming took off 2 bases at V and 4 bases at J, with 8 bases between the two ends. The germline V gene has CDR1 MNHEY and CDR2 SVGAGI.